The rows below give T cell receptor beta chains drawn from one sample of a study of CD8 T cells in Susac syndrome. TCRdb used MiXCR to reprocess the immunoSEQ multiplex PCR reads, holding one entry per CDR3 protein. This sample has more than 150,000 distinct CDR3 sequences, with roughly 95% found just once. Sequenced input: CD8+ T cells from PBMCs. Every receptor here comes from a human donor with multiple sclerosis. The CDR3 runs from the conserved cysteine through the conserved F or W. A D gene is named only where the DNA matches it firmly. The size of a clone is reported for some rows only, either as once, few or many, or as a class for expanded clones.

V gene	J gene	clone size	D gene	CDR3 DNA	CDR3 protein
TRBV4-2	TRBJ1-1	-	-	TGTGCCAGCAGCCCACCCCGCGTGATGAACACTGAAGCTTTCTTT	CASSPPRVMNTEAFF
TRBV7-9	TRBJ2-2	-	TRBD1	TGTGCCAGTCTACAGGGGCACACCGGGGAGCTGTTTTTT	CASLQGHTGELFF
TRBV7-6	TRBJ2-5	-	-	TGTGCCAGCAGCTTGGTAAAGACAGGAAGATTCCAAGAGACCCAGTACTTC	CASSLVKTGRFQETQYF
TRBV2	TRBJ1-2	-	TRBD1	TGTGCCGGGCGACAGGGCGTTTGGGGCTACACCTTC	CAGRQGVWGYTF
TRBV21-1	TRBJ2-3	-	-	TGTGCCAGCAGCACCGGACGGGAATCGGATACGCAGTATTTT	CASSTGRESDTQYF
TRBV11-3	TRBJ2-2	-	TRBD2	TGTGCCAGCAGCCTAGGTGCGGGGGGTTACACCGGGGAGCTGTTTTTT	CASSLGAGGYTGELFF
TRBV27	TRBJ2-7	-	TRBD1	TGTGCCAGCAGTCGGCCCGGACAGGGCTACGAGCAGTACTTC	CASSRPGQGYEQYF
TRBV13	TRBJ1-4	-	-	TGTGCCAGCAGCTTATTGGATGAAAAACTGTTTTTT	CASSLLDEKLFF
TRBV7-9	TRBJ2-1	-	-	TGTGCCAGCAGCCCGGACCCGTACAATGAGCAGTTCTTC	CASSPDPYNEQFF
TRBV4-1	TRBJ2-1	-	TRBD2	TGCGCCAGCAGCCAGTGGGGACTAGCGGCAAATGAGCAGTTCTTC	CASSQWGLAANEQFF
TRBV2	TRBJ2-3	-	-	TGTGCCAGCAGTGACCTCCTTCGAGATACGCAGTATTTT	CASSDLLRDTQYF
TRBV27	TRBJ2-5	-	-	TGTGCCAGCAGCGAAACCTCTTGGGCCGGTTCCCAAGAGACCCAGTACTTC	CASSETSWAGSQETQYF
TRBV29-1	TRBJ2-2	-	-	TGCAGCGTTGCAGGGACCGGGGAGCTGTTTTTT	CSVAGTGELFF
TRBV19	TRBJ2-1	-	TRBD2	TGTGCCACCAAATGGGGGGGTGAGCAGTTCTTC	CATKWGGEQFF
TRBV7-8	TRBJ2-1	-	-	TGTGCCAGCAGCCTACATATCAATGAGCAGTTCTTC	CASSLHINEQFF
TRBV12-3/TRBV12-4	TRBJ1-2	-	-	TGTGCCAGCAGTTTGAGGGGGGCGCGGGGCTACACCTTC	CASSLRGARGYTF
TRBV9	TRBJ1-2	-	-	TGTGCCAGCAGCGTAGGTTCAGAGTCGACCGTGCTCACCTTC	CASSVGSESTVLTF
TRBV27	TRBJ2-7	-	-	TGTGCCAGCATAGGCCCAGGGACCCATGGGTACGAGCAGTACTTC	CASIGPGTHGYEQYF
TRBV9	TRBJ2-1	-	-	TGTGCCAGCAGCGTATCCCTGCTTCCCAGTTACAATGAGCAGTTCTTC	CASSVSLLPSYNEQFF
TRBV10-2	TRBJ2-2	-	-	TGCGCCAGCGTACCGGGCCGGGGTCGAGGCGGGGAGCTGTTTTTT	CASVPGRGRGGELFF
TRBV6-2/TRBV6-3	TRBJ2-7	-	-	TGTGCCAGCAGTTGGGCCTACGAGCAGTACTTC	CASSWAYEQYF
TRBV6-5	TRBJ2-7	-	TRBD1	TGTGCCAGCAGTCCCGACAGGGGCCTCGAGCAGTACTTC	CASSPDRGLEQYF
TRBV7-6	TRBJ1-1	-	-	TGTGCCAGCAGCTTAGCGGGCAGGGGCACTGAAGCTTTCTTT	CASSLAGRGTEAFF
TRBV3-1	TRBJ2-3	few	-	TGTGCCAGCAGCCGTGGGGGGCGGGGCACAGATACGCAGTATTTT	CASSRGGRGTDTQYF
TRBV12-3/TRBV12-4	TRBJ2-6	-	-	TGTGCCAGCAGTACCCTGGCTGGGGCCAACGTCCTGACTTTC	CASSTLAGANVLTF
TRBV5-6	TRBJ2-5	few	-	TGTGCCAGCAGCTTGCAAGGGGAAGAGACCCAGTACTTC	CASSLQGEETQYF
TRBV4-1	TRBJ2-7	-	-	TGCGCCAGCAGCCAAGATGGGGCAGAACCCTACGAGCAGTACTTC	CASSQDGAEPYEQYF
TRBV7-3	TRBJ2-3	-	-	TGTGCCAGCAGCTTGGCCCCTAGTGAGACGCAGTATTTT	CASSLAPSETQYF
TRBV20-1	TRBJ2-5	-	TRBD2	TGCAGTGCTCGGGGGGGCCCCGAGACCCAGTACTTC	CSARGGPETQYF
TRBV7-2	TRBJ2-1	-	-	TGTGCCAGCAGCTTAGTGGCAGGGGACTACAATGAGCAGTTCTTC	CASSLVAGDYNEQFF
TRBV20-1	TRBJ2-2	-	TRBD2	TGCAGTGCCTCAAGCGAGGGAGGGACTACAAACACCGGGGAGCTGTTTTTT	CSASSEGGTTNTGELFF
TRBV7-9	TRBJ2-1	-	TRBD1	TGTGCCAGCAGTTGGGGGACAGTTTACAATGAGCAGTTCTTC	CASSWGTVYNEQFF
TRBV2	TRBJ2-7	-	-	TGTGCCAGCAGTAGCAGGGTTTTTGAGCAGTACTTC	CASSSRVFEQYF
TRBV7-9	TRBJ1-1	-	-	TGTGCCAGCAGCTTTGGGCATAACACTGAAGCTTTCTTT	CASSFGHNTEAFF
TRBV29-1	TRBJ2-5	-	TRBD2	TGCAGCGTTGATGGTGCGGGGGGCGACAATGCGGAGACCCAGTACTTC	CSVDGAGGDNAETQYF
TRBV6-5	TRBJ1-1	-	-	TGTGCCAGCAGTTCACCAGGGGTGAACACTGAAGCTTTCTTT	CASSSPGVNTEAFF
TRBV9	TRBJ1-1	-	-	TGTGCCAGCAGTTTAGGGGGGGACACTGAAGCTTTCTTT	CASSLGGDTEAFF